Here is one T cell receptor beta chain with its context. Its antigen is not known. Each subset's genomic DNA was split evenly across several immunoSEQ plates. Methods used by the authors: There were no quality scores in the junction-only immunoSEQ sequences, so filtering differed. The data were produced by immunoSEQ multiplex PCR, yet TCRdb's version contains in-frame clones alone and is incomplete. That table furnishes V, J and clone size, whereas the DNA furnished D and trimming. There are about 680,000 clones in the sample; about 91% occur only once, and approximately 22% lies in the top ten. The sample comes from a study of shared clonotypes between healthy human individuals. Overall study findings and caveats: Sorted-subset sequencing, rarefaction showed, was incomplete despite large depth.

The CDR3 loop spans 14 amino acids. With V trimmed by 4 bases and J by 4 bases, 4 bases remained unmatched. CDR1 and CDR2 from the germline V gene are MNHEY and SMNVEV (reference sequence). The naive CD8 population came from CD45RO-negative cells selected for CCR7, without terminally differentiated effector memory CD45RA+ cells. The TCR originated in a man aged 30-40 years in good health. Sequencing was done on a sample of naive CD8+ T cells sorted from blood. The chain has TRBV27 and TRBJ2-1, with 7 bases matching TRBD2. This chain's CDR3 is CASSSLAVYNEQFF. CDR3 DNA: TGTGCCAGCAGTTCTCTAGCGGTGTACAATGAGCAGTTCTTC.